The clone carrying this TCR beta chain was detected many times. The target antigen is unknown. CDR1 is MNHEY, CDR2 SVGAGI, per germline. V shed 5 bases, J shed 11 bases, and the junction held 10 bases outside the gene matches. The CDR3 loop spans 13 amino acids. RNA was extracted from bulk tissue without any cell sorting. The source of the sample is a study of tumor and adjacent non-tumor tissue in lung cancer. About the study: Patients were aged about 31 to 85, nine to eleven men and about 5 women, stage I to III. On average, productive TCRbeta reads reached roughly 3.9 million per sample. Overall study findings and caveats: Top 100 clones took a larger repertoire share in normal lung. Significantly higher TCR diversity was found in tumor than normal lung.

TCRbeta libraries were built with three rounds of nested PCR, modified from ARM-PCR. MiXCR, run by TCRdb on the multiplex PCR reads, gives a single entry per CDR3 protein. The repertoire holds approximately 140,000 distinct CDR3 sequences, with around 65% as singletons. The clonotype comes from a man aged 60 to 69 with small cell lung cancer. V is TRBV6-5 and J is TRBJ1-1, with 8 bases identical to TRBD1. The sequencing input was lung tumor tissue. The CDR3 DNA follows: TGTGCCAGCAGTAAACCATCGACAGGGGACGCTTTCTTT. Translating gives CASSKPSTGDAFF.